This T cell receptor (beta chain) is from a study of molecular identifiers for immune sequencing clone quantification. Across the study: Split five ways in replicates, RNA from about 20,000 or 100,000 naive CD8 cells had four portions sequenced.

This clonotype has a count of ten or more. TCRdb fed the PCR reads into MiXCR, producing one record per CDR3 protein. This table has around 89,000 distinct CDR3 sequences, around 20% appearing once. The origin of this receptor is a human donor in good health. Some libraries in this study had Jurkat cell RNA spiked in. Sample: naive CD8+ T cells from blood, with Jurkat cell RNA spiked in. The subset denotes: FACS-sorted CD8+CD4-CCR7+CD45RA+ naive T cells.

CDR3 loop: CASSRGLLLNEQFF. In DNA form, the CDR3 reads TGTGCCAGCAGCCGCGGACTACTCCTCAATGAGCAGTTCTTC. V usage is TRBV3-1 and J usage is TRBJ2-1; a weak D match, TRBD2 (6 bases). The CDR3 totals 14 residues. CDR1 is LGHDT and CDR2 is YNNKEL in the germline V gene (reference sequence). V was cut by 4 bases and J by 6 bases, with 13 bases left in between.